This T cell receptor (beta chain) appears in the sequencing data of a study of T cell responses to AZD1222 COVID-19 vaccine. Deletions cut 3 bases from V and 7 bases from J, with 12 bases between. The length of the CDR3 is 13 residues. The germline gives CDR1 SNHLY, CDR2 FYNNEI. This table comes from immunoSEQ multiplex PCR, and its TCRdb copy is limited to in-frame clones, with some not included. The repertoire includes about 100,000 clones, around nine tenths of them detected once, and approximately 15% sits in the top ten. Sequenced material: peripheral blood, taken on day 0 of AZD1222 vaccination. J is TRBJ1-2 and V is TRBV2; no reliable D call. The origin of this receptor is an adult in good health. The CDR3 sequence is CASSDSSRSGYTF. For the CDR3, the DNA is TGTGCCAGCAGTGACAGCTCGCGTTCTGGCTACACCTTC.